These T cell receptor beta chains were read from a single sample in a study of CD8+CD57+ T cells in acquired aplastic anemia. One entry per CDR3 protein results from TCRdb running MiXCR on the reads. The repertoire holds fewer than 250,000 distinct CDR3 sequences, with around half as singletons. The material sequenced was sorted CD4+, CD8+, or CD8+CD57+ T cells (not recorded which) from PBMCs. The receptors shown here come from a human donor with aplastic anemia. Both conserved end residues are part of each CDR3. D genes are given only for firm matches. Only part of the rows carry a size: once, few, many, or a class if the clone is expanded.

D gene	J gene	clone size	V gene	CDR3 protein	CDR3 DNA
TRBD1	TRBJ1-2	.	TRBV10-3	CAIGPWTGAYGYTF	TGTGCCATCGGTCCTTGGACAGGCGCCTATGGCTACACCTTC
.	TRBJ2-2	few	TRBV3-1	CASSRRGSAAGELFF	TGTGCCAGCAGCCGGAGGGGTAGCGCCGCCGGGGAGCTGTTTTTT
TRBD1	TRBJ1-1	.	TRBV7-9	CASSAETGGHGF	TGTGCCAGCAGCGCCGAGACAGGGGGTCATGGCTTT
.	TRBJ1-3	few	TRBV5-1	CASSFDSPGNTIYF	TGTGCCAGCAGCTTTGATTCCCCTGGAAACACCATATATTTT
TRBD2	TRBJ2-2	.	TRBV28	CASSPLIAGANTGELFF	TGTGCCAGCAGTCCCCTTATAGCGGGGGCGAACACCGGGGAGCTGTTTTTT
TRBD2	TRBJ2-3	.	TRBV5-6	CASSLERGLSTDTQYF	TGTGCCAGCAGCTTGGAGCGGGGCCTCAGCACAGATACGCAGTATTTT
.	TRBJ2-7	many	TRBV20-1	CSANGHENYEQYF	TGCAGTGCTAATGGACACGAAAACTACGAGCAGTACTTC
.	TRBJ1-2	many	TRBV19	CASSIGYSSGTGYTF	TGTGCCAGTAGTATTGGGTACAGTTCAGGAACCGGCTACACCTTC
TRBD1	TRBJ2-3	.	TRBV5-1	CASSLADPGQGGKLTDTQYF	TGCGCCAGCAGCTTGGCCGATCCGGGACAGGGTGGAAAACTCACAGATACGCAGTATTTT
.	TRBJ1-2	many	TRBV27	CASSDTRYGYTF	TGTGCCAGCAGCGATACCCGCTATGGCTACACCTTC
.	TRBJ2-5	.	TRBV20-1	CSATPRGPGETQYF	TGCAGTGCTACCCCCCGGGGGCCGGGAGAGACCCAGTACTTC
.	TRBJ2-5	few	TRBV2	CASSDLSEETQYF	TGTGCCAGCAGTGACCTGTCGGAAGAGACCCAGTACTTC
TRBD1	TRBJ2-7	.	TRBV2	CASSDMAGGPYEQYF	TGTGCCAGCAGTGATATGGCAGGGGGACCCTACGAGCAGTACTTC
.	TRBJ2-7	many	TRBV19	CASSMSIQFPFEQYF	TGTGCCAGTAGTATGAGTATCCAGTTCCCTTTCGAGCAGTACTTC
.	TRBJ2-3	many	TRBV5-1	CASSPVFGVTDTQYF	TGCGCCAGCAGCCCCGTCTTTGGGGTTACGGATACGCAGTATTTT
TRBD2	TRBJ2-2	once	TRBV5-1	CASSLDWSGEPGELFF	TGCGCCAGCAGCTTGGATTGGAGCGGGGAACCCGGGGAGCTGTTTTTT
.	TRBJ1-2	.	TRBV9	CASSVEAATYYYGYTF	TGTGCCAGCAGCGTAGAAGCAGCGACTTACTACTATGGCTACACCTTC
TRBD2	TRBJ2-3	few	TRBV30	CAWLKTLRGAGANTQYF	TGTGCCTGGCTAAAAACATTGCGGGGGGCGGGGGCAAATACGCAGTATTTT
TRBD1	TRBJ1-5	many	TRBV10-2	CASGTVNQPQHF	TGCGCCAGCGGGACAGTCAATCAGCCCCAGCATTTT
.	TRBJ2-5	.	TRBV7-9	CASSFQETLYF	TGTGCCAGCAGCTTCCAGGAGACCCTGTACTTC
TRBD2	TRBJ2-3	once	TRBV10-3	CAISEGLAGTTDTQYF	TGTGCCATCAGTGAAGGACTAGCGGGGACCACAGATACGCAGTATTTT
.	TRBJ2-7	.	TRBV28	CASSPPLREPYEQYF	TGTGCCAGCAGTCCCCCCTTACGGGAGCCTTACGAGCAGTACTTC